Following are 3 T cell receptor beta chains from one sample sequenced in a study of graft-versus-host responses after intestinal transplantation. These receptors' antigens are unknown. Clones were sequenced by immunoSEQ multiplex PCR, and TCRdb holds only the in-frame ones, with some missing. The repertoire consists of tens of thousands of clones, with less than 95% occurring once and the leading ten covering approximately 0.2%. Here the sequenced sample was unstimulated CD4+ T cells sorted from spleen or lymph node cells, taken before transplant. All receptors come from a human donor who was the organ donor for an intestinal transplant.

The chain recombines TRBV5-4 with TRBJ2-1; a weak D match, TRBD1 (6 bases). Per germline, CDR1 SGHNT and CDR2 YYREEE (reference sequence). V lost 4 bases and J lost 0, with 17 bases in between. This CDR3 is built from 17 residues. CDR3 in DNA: TGTGCCAGCAGCGCCAAAGCTACAGGGAGCTCCTACAATGAGCAGTTCTTC. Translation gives CASSAKATGSSYNEQFF.

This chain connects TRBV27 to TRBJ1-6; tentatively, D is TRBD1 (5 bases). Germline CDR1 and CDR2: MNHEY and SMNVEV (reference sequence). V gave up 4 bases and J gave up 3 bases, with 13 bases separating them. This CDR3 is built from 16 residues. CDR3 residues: CASSYRQSRYNSPLHF. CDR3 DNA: TGTGCCAGCAGTTACAGGCAATCCCGCTATAATTCACCCCTCCACTTT.

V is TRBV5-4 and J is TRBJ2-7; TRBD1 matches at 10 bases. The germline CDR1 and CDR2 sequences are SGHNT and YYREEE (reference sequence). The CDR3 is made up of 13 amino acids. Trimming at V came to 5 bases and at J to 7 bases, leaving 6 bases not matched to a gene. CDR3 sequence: CASRGDRGGEQYF. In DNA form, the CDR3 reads TGTGCCAGCAGGGGGGACAGGGGTGGAGAGCAGTACTTC.